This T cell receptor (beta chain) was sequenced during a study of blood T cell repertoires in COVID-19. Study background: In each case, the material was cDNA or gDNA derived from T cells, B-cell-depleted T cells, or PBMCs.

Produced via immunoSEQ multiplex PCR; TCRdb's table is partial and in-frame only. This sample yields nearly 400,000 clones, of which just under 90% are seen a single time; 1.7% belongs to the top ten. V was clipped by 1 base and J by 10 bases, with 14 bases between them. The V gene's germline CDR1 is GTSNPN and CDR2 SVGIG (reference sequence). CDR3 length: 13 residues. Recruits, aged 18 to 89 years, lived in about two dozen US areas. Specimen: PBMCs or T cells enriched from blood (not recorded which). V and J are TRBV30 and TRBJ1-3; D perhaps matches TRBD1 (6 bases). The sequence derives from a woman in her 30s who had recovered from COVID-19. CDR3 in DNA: TGTGCCTGGAGTGGGACAGTGGGATGGACCATATATTTT. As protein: CAWSGTVGWTIYF. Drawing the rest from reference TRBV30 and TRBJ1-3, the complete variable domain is SQTIHQWPATLVQPVGSPLSLECTVEGTSNPNLYWYRQAAGRGLQLLFYSVGIGQISSEVPQNLSASRPQDRQFILSSKKLLLSDSGFYLCAWSGTVGWTIYFGEGSWLTVV.